This T cell receptor (beta chain) derives from a study of T-cell memory formation after mild COVID-19. Barcoded TCR alpha and TCR beta cDNA libraries with UMIs came from 5'RACE using constant-segment primers. TCRdb processed the 5' RACE reads anew with MiXCR; each CDR3 protein has one entry. Of over 150,000 distinct CDR3 sequences listed, about a fifth are singletons. This clonotype was observed a few times. Its antigen is still unknown. General study points: Unconfirmed was the SARS-CoV-2 specificity of second-wave clones that peaked on day 37. CM and EM subsets held most contracting CD4+ clones; EMRA held CD8+ ones.

The V gene's germline CDR1 is MNHNY and CDR2 SVGAGI (reference sequence). There are 13 residues in the CDR3. V was cut by 6 bases and J by 2 bases, with 11 bases left in between. The sequence was collected from an adult woman who had mild COVID-19 (a few samples of this study predate the infection). Cell type and time point are not known. The sequencing sample was made of PBMCs or a T cell subset sorted from them (not recorded which). The chain couples TRBV6-6 to TRBJ2-7; TRBD2 is a possible D gene (6 bases). CDR3 amino acids: CASRIGGTYEQYF. The CDR3, as DNA: TGTGCCAGCAGAATCGGGGGAACCTACGAGCAGTACTTC.